This T cell receptor (beta chain) is drawn from a study of shared clonotypes between healthy human individuals. General study points: The researchers took only blood, and tissue repertoires probably look different. Clonotype sharing across several donors was observed for roughly 5% of naive CD4 clonotypes.

Every contributor of samples was a Caucasian grown-up residing in Nashville, Tennessee. CDR3 length equals 16 residues. J lost 5 bases, V lost 5 bases, and 6 bases had no gene match. Germline CDR1 reads MGHRA; CDR2 reads YSYEKL. With regard to this clone: Its antigen is unknown.

Libraries were prepared by immunoSEQ multiplex PCR; TCRdb keeps only in-frame clonotypes and omits some of them. The sample yields around 750,000 clones, roughly 70% seen once. The source material was memory CD4+ T cells sorted from blood. Subset of the sample: CD45RA-negative fraction. The rearrangement uses TRBV4-1 and TRBJ2-3; 14 bases map to TRBD2. This TCR derives from a woman between 25 and 40 years old in good health. The DNA of the CDR3 is TGCGCCAGCAGCGCGACTAGCGGGAGGGCCCTAGATACGCAGTATTTT. Residues: CASSATSGRALDTQYF.